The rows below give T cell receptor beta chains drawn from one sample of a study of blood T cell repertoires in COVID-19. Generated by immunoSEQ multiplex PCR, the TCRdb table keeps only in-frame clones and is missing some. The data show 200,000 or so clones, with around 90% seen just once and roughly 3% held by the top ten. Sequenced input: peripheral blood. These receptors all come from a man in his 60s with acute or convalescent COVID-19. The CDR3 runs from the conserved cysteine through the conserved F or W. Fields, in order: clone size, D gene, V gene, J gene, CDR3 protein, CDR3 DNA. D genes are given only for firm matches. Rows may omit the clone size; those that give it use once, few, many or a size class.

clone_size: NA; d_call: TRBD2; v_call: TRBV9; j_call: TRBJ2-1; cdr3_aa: CASSVAGGPYEQFF; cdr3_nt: TGTGCCAGCAGCGTAGCGGGGGGGCCCTATGAGCAGTTCTTC
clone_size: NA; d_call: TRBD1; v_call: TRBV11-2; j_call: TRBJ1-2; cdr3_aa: CASSLDRGTGGRSGYTF; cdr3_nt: TGTGCCAGCAGCTTAGATAGGGGGACAGGGGGCAGGAGTGGCTACACCTTC
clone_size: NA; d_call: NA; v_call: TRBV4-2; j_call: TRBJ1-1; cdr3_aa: CASSPETGYTTEAFF; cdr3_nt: TGTGCCAGCAGCCCTGAGACAGGCTATACCACTGAAGCTTTCTTT
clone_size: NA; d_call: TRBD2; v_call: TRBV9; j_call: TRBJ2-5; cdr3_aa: CASSVSAGGRETQYF; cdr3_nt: TGTGCCAGCAGCGTATCAGCGGGGGGTCGGGAGACCCAGTACTTC
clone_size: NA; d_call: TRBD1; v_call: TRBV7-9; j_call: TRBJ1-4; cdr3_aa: CASSSRRTGLNEKLFF; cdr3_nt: TGTGCCAGCAGCTCTCGGAGGACAGGCTTAAATGAAAAACTGTTTTTT
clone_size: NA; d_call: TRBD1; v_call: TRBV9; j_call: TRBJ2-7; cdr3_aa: CASSVGLDRESYEQYF; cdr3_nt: TGTGCCAGCAGCGTAGGTTTAGACAGGGAATCCTACGAGCAGTACTTC
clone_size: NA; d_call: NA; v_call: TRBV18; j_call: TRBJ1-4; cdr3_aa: CASSPTGQEKLFF; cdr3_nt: TGTGCCAGCTCACCTACAGGGCAGGAAAAACTGTTTTTT
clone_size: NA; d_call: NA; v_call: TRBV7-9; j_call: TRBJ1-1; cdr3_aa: CASSLTTGNTEAFF; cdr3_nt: TGTGCCAGCAGCTTGACGACAGGGAACACTGAAGCTTTCTTT
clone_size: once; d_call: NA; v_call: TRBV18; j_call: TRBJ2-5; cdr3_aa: CASSPKETQYF; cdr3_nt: TGTGCCAGCTCACCTAAAGAGACCCAGTACTTC
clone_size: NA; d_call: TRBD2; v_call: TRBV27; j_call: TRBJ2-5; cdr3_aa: CASSFNSGGTQYF; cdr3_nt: TGTGCCAGCAGTTTTAATAGCGGGGGAACCCAGTACTTC
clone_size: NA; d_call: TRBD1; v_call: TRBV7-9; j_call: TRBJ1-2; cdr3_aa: CASSLEGQGYGYTF; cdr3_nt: TGTGCCAGCAGCTTAGAGGGACAGGGGTATGGCTACACCTTC